The rows below give T cell receptor beta chains drawn from one sample of a study of stem cell transplantation in POMP-related autoinflammatory disease. Generated by immunoSEQ multiplex PCR, the TCRdb table keeps only in-frame clones and is missing some. The repertoire holds thousands of clones, around four fifths seen once, with 3.5% to 5% in the top ten. The sequencing sample was made of a CXCR5-defined cell subset from PBMCs. The receptor source for this set is a human donor in good health. CDR3s include the opening cysteine and the closing phenylalanine or tryptophan. A D gene is named only where the DNA matches it firmly. Only some rows state a clone size, as once, few, many or a class for expanded clones.

D gene: TRBD1; clone size: NA; V gene: TRBV2; J gene: TRBJ1-6; CDR3 protein: CASRAARGQSNSPLHF
D gene: NA; clone size: NA; V gene: TRBV5-1; J gene: TRBJ2-7; CDR3 protein: CASAPVRSPYEQYF
D gene: NA; clone size: NA; V gene: TRBV11-2; J gene: TRBJ1-1; CDR3 protein: CASSFRGLNTEAFF
D gene: NA; clone size: NA; V gene: TRBV9; J gene: TRBJ1-2; CDR3 protein: CASSVAAGDYGYTF
D gene: TRBD1; clone size: once; V gene: TRBV2; J gene: TRBJ2-5; CDR3 protein: CATPRDRVEETQYF
D gene: NA; clone size: NA; V gene: TRBV18; J gene: TRBJ2-1; CDR3 protein: CASSPGGSTEQFF
D gene: NA; clone size: NA; V gene: TRBV27; J gene: TRBJ1-1; CDR3 protein: CASSSVGAGLAFF
D gene: NA; clone size: NA; V gene: TRBV12-2; J gene: TRBJ1-1; CDR3 protein: CASRLLGGQIEAFF
D gene: NA; clone size: NA; V gene: TRBV5-6; J gene: TRBJ1-5; CDR3 protein: CASSFSWSNQPQHF
D gene: NA; clone size: NA; V gene: TRBV5-1; J gene: TRBJ2-5; CDR3 protein: CASSYSGTRARHQYF
D gene: TRBD2; clone size: NA; V gene: TRBV29-1; J gene: TRBJ2-5; CDR3 protein: CSVDLSGGVSETQYF
D gene: NA; clone size: NA; V gene: TRBV5-6; J gene: TRBJ2-1; CDR3 protein: CASSFQRIYNEQFF
D gene: NA; clone size: NA; V gene: TRBV11-2; J gene: TRBJ2-3; CDR3 protein: CASSLFSGGGDTQYF
D gene: NA; clone size: NA; V gene: TRBV5-1; J gene: TRBJ1-5; CDR3 protein: CASSLGGINQPQHF
D gene: NA; clone size: NA; V gene: TRBV18; J gene: TRBJ1-5; CDR3 protein: CASSPTGPYSNQPQHF
D gene: NA; clone size: NA; V gene: TRBV5-1; J gene: TRBJ2-3; CDR3 protein: CASSPVVGDTQYF
D gene: TRBD1; clone size: NA; V gene: TRBV9; J gene: TRBJ1-3; CDR3 protein: CASSVGRDRYRANTIYF
D gene: NA; clone size: NA; V gene: TRBV21-1; J gene: TRBJ1-2; CDR3 protein: CASSRRGGSYGYTF
D gene: TRBD2; clone size: NA; V gene: TRBV27; J gene: TRBJ2-5; CDR3 protein: CASSFLAGGRETQYF
D gene: NA; clone size: few; V gene: TRBV6-5; J gene: TRBJ1-3; CDR3 protein: CASSYRPSWSGNTIYF
D gene: NA; clone size: NA; V gene: TRBV2; J gene: TRBJ2-7; CDR3 protein: CASRLDRSNSYEQYF
D gene: NA; clone size: NA; V gene: TRBV5-4; J gene: TRBJ2-7; CDR3 protein: CASSLGPQTNYEQYF
D gene: NA; clone size: NA; V gene: TRBV27; J gene: TRBJ1-2; CDR3 protein: CASSLRGGYGYTF
D gene: NA; clone size: NA; V gene: TRBV7-9; J gene: TRBJ1-4; CDR3 protein: CASSYRRREDQSIGEKLFF
D gene: NA; clone size: few; V gene: TRBV7-2; J gene: TRBJ2-1; CDR3 protein: CASDSSPIRYSYNEQFF
D gene: NA; clone size: NA; V gene: TRBV21-1; J gene: TRBJ1-1; CDR3 protein: CASSKALSNTEAFF
D gene: TRBD1; clone size: NA; V gene: TRBV30; J gene: TRBJ2-7; CDR3 protein: CAWRGDRGSEQYF
D gene: NA; clone size: NA; V gene: TRBV2; J gene: TRBJ1-6; CDR3 protein: CASKGSSYNSPLHF
D gene: NA; clone size: NA; V gene: TRBV14; J gene: TRBJ1-1; CDR3 protein: CASSQGHLGTEAFF
D gene: TRBD1; clone size: NA; V gene: TRBV2; J gene: TRBJ2-3; CDR3 protein: CARTGPSTDTQYF
D gene: TRBD1; clone size: NA; V gene: TRBV27; J gene: TRBJ1-6; CDR3 protein: CASSPQPGQGTRASNSPLHF
D gene: NA; clone size: NA; V gene: TRBV21-1; J gene: TRBJ1-5; CDR3 protein: CASSMGQGDPPGRNQPQHF
D gene: TRBD1; clone size: NA; V gene: TRBV5-4; J gene: TRBJ1-6; CDR3 protein: CASSLRDRGSPLHF
D gene: TRBD1; clone size: NA; V gene: TRBV7-3; J gene: TRBJ2-3; CDR3 protein: CASSSGGLTDTQYF
D gene: NA; clone size: NA; V gene: TRBV19; J gene: TRBJ1-6; CDR3 protein: CASSPLGSSPLHF
D gene: NA; clone size: NA; V gene: TRBV5-1; J gene: TRBJ2-1; CDR3 protein: CASSPGAGFSYNEQFF
D gene: TRBD2; clone size: NA; V gene: TRBV4-3; J gene: TRBJ2-7; CDR3 protein: CASSQRTSGSYEQYF
D gene: TRBD1; clone size: once; V gene: TRBV28; J gene: TRBJ2-1; CDR3 protein: CASTPRDRPLEQFF
D gene: TRBD1; clone size: NA; V gene: TRBV7-8; J gene: TRBJ2-2; CDR3 protein: CASSLGTANTGELFF
D gene: NA; clone size: NA; V gene: TRBV6-5; J gene: TRBJ1-5; CDR3 protein: CASSPRFGGDQPQHF
D gene: TRBD2; clone size: NA; V gene: TRBV5-4; J gene: TRBJ2-1; CDR3 protein: CASSQPSGGAYNEQFF
D gene: NA; clone size: NA; V gene: TRBV7-9; J gene: TRBJ1-2; CDR3 protein: CASSGYTF
D gene: TRBD2; clone size: once; V gene: TRBV7-3; J gene: TRBJ2-3; CDR3 protein: CASSLIRLAGTTDTQYF
D gene: TRBD2; clone size: NA; V gene: TRBV5-1; J gene: TRBJ2-5; CDR3 protein: CASSLGARGGQETQYF
D gene: TRBD1; clone size: once; V gene: TRBV7-9; J gene: TRBJ1-1; CDR3 protein: CASRGQAREAFF
D gene: NA; clone size: NA; V gene: TRBV27; J gene: TRBJ2-3; CDR3 protein: CASSLGLATDTQYF
D gene: NA; clone size: once; V gene: TRBV4-1; J gene: TRBJ2-6; CDR3 protein: CASSQGLGPGLLSEANVLTF
D gene: NA; clone size: NA; V gene: TRBV5-4; J gene: TRBJ1-3; CDR3 protein: CASSLGGGIGGNTIYF
D gene: NA; clone size: NA; V gene: TRBV19; J gene: TRBJ2-5; CDR3 protein: CASRPGRGVPGETQYF
D gene: TRBD1; clone size: NA; V gene: TRBV29-1; J gene: TRBJ1-3; CDR3 protein: CSVTGGSGNTIYF
D gene: TRBD1; clone size: NA; V gene: TRBV5-6; J gene: TRBJ2-7; CDR3 protein: CASSLLGTGGIEQYF
D gene: NA; clone size: NA; V gene: TRBV29-1; J gene: TRBJ1-1; CDR3 protein: CSVREGVMNTEAFF
D gene: NA; clone size: NA; V gene: TRBV7-8; J gene: TRBJ2-1; CDR3 protein: CASSLFGALSSYNEQFF
D gene: NA; clone size: NA; V gene: TRBV5-1; J gene: TRBJ2-7; CDR3 protein: CASSLYSTYEQYF
D gene: NA; clone size: NA; V gene: TRBV5-5; J gene: TRBJ2-7; CDR3 protein: CASTRGQATYEQYF
D gene: NA; clone size: NA; V gene: TRBV6-1; J gene: TRBJ2-3; CDR3 protein: CASSEYTDTQYF
D gene: TRBD1; clone size: NA; V gene: TRBV30; J gene: TRBJ1-1; CDR3 protein: CAWSMDRAIFTEAFF
D gene: NA; clone size: NA; V gene: TRBV30; J gene: TRBJ2-1; CDR3 protein: CAWSAGRDSTTYNEQFF